The 9 T cell receptor beta chains presented below share a single source sample, sequenced in a study of T cell responses to AZD1222 COVID-19 vaccine. TCRdb keeps only in-frame clones here, not all; method: immunoSEQ multiplex PCR. The table lists 120,000 or so clones, about 89% of them singletons, with over 8.5% in the top ten. Specimen: peripheral blood, collected on day 0 of MenACWY control vaccination. The receptors stem from an adult in good health.

The V call is TRBV5-1, the J call TRBJ1-5, with unresolved D. V was cut by 0 bases and J by 9 bases, with 16 bases left in between. Germline V gene data show CDR1 as SGHRS and CDR2 as YFSETQ. CDR3 length equals 15 residues. In DNA form, the CDR3 reads TGCGCCAGCAGCTTGGACCTCGGACCTCAGTGGCCCCAGCATTTT. This gives the protein CASSLDLGPQWPQHF.

The chain links TRBV19 to TRBJ1-5; 8 bases are shared with TRBD1. Germline CDR1 is LNHDA and CDR2 is SQIVND (reference sequence). This CDR3 spans 15 amino acids. Unmatched junction bases numbered 8, after V lost 4 bases and J lost 6 bases. In DNA form, the CDR3 reads TGTGCCAGTAGTACAACAGGGGGTTGGGGTCAGCCCCAGCATTTT. This encodes CASSTTGGWGQPQHF.

This chain joins TRBV27 and TRBJ2-1; D gene ambiguous. CDR3 size: 16 residues. Germline CDR1 and CDR2: MNHEY and SMNVEV (reference sequence). V gave up 5 bases and J gave up 9 bases, with 23 bases separating them. CDR3 bases: TGTGCCAGCAGTATCCGCCGGGCCCACGGTCCAGGTGAGCAGTTCTTC. This encodes CASSIRRAHGPGEQFF.

V is TRBV13 and J is TRBJ2-7; a possible D gene is TRBD2 (6 bases). CDR1 is PRHDT, CDR2 FYEKMQ, per germline (reference sequence). V dropped 2 bases and J dropped 7 bases, with 21 bases sitting between them. The CDR3 totals 16 residues. CDR3 loop: CASSLNRQGLFGEQYF. In nucleotides, the CDR3 is TGTGCCAGCAGCTTAAACCGCCAAGGACTATTTGGAGAGCAGTACTTC.

The rearrangement links TRBV27 to TRBJ2-7; D could derive from TRBD1 or TRBD2 (5 bases each). CDR3 length equals 15 residues. CDR1 is MNHEY, CDR2 SMNVEV, per germline (reference sequence). The V gene lost 3 bases and the J gene lost 6 bases, with 18 bases spanning the gap. DNA of the CDR3: TGTGCCAGCAGTTTGAATTGGGCCGGGGCGGCCGAGCAGTACTTC. Translation: CASSLNWAGAAEQYF.

V gene TRBV9 combines with J gene TRBJ1-4; 7 nucleotides line up with TRBD1. The CDR3 loop spans 14 amino acids. Germline V gene sequence: CDR1 SGDLS, CDR2 YYNGEE. Unmatched junction bases numbered 6, after V lost 4 bases and J lost 6 bases. CDR3 sequence reads: CASSPRQGDEKLFF. The CDR3 DNA is TGTGCCAGCAGCCCAAGACAGGGCGATGAAAAACTGTTTTTT.

The gene calls are TRBV18 and TRBJ1-1; no definite D call. CDR1 and CDR2 from the germline V gene are KGHSH and LQKENI. V shed 0 bases and J shed 0 bases, with 8 bases lying between them. The CDR3 covers 15 residues. In nucleotides, the CDR3 is TGTGCCAGCTCACCACCCGCAGGCATGAACACTGAAGCTTTCTTT. Its protein product is CASSPPAGMNTEAFF.

This clone has only one observation. The gene calls are TRBV6-6 and TRBJ1-5, with D perhaps matching TRBD1 (6 bases). Trimming shortened V by 0 bases and J by 2 bases, and 11 bases separated the two germline ends. Germline CDR1 reads MNHNY; CDR2 reads SVGAGI (reference sequence). The CDR3 totals 16 residues. In nucleotides, the CDR3 is TGTGCCAGCAGTTACTCGAGTGCAGGGGGCAATCAGCCCCAGCATTTT. Its protein is CASSYSSAGGNQPQHF.

This clone has only one observation. The chain employs TRBV4-1 and TRBJ2-5, with 8 bases that match TRBD2. Per the germline V gene, CDR1 is MGHRA and CDR2 is YSYEKL. The CDR3 is 18 residues long. Trimming took 0 bases from V and 2 from J; bases not matched to a gene: 11. Here the CDR3 DNA reads TGCGCCAGCAGCCAAGACCGTAGCGGGACCCGGGGTCAAGAGACCCAGTACTTC. Amino acids: CASSQDRSGTRGQETQYF.